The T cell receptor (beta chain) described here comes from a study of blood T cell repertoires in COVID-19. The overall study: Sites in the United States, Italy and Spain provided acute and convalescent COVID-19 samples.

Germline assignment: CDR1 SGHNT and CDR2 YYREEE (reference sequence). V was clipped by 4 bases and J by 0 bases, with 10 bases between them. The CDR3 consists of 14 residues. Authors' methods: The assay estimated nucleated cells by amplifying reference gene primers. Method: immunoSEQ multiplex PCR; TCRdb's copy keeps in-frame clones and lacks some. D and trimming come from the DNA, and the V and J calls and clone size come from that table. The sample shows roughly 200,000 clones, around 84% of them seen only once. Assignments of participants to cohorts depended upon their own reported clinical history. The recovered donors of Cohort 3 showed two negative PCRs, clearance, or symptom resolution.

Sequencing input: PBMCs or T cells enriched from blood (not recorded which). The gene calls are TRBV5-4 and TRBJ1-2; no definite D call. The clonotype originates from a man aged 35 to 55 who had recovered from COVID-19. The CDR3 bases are TGTGCCAGCAGCCGGGAGCTGCCTAACTATGGCTACACCTTC. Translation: CASSRELPNYGYTF.